Listed below are T cell receptor beta chains from one sample, sequenced in a study of cytomegalovirus exposure and HLA in healthy donors. TCRdb keeps only in-frame clones here, not all; method: immunoSEQ multiplex PCR. The data contain about 130,000 clones, approximately 84% of them singletons. What was sequenced was PBMCs. The receptors stem from a boy younger than 10 in good health and CMV-seronegative. Each CDR3 is given with its conserved first and last residue. A D gene is named only where the DNA matches it firmly. Size tells how often a clone was seen (once, few, many) or the class of an expanded clone, and some rows leave it out.

TRBV4-2	NA	TRBD2	TRBJ2-2	TGTGCCAGCAGCCAGGGGACTAGCGGGGGATACACCGGGGAGCTGTTTTTT	CASSQGTSGGYTGELFF
TRBV5-1	NA	NA	TRBJ2-4	TGCGCCAGCAGGGCGACTGATAACATTCAGTACTTC	CASRATDNIQYF
TRBV11-2	NA	NA	TRBJ2-3	TGTGCCAGCAGCTTAGATGCCTCGTCGGGTACGCAGTATTTT	CASSLDASSGTQYF
TRBV7-2	NA	NA	TRBJ2-1	TGTGCCAGCAGCCTGGGACTCAAGGGGAATTACAATGAGCAGTTCTTC	CASSLGLKGNYNEQFF
TRBV7-9	NA	TRBD2	TRBJ2-5	TGTGCCAGCAGCACGACTAGCGGGGGACAAGAGACCCAGTACTTC	CASSTTSGGQETQYF
TRBV2	NA	NA	TRBJ2-7	TGTGCCAGCAGTGAAGGCGGGGTCCTCAGGAAGTACTTC	CASSEGGVLRKYF
TRBV4-3	NA	TRBD2	TRBJ2-7	TGCGCCAGCAGCCAAGATCGTGGGACTAGCGGGGGGCTCGACGAGCAGTACTTC	CASSQDRGTSGGLDEQYF
TRBV27	NA	TRBD1	TRBJ2-7	TGTGCCAGCAGTTTCCGAACAGGGGAATGGTCCTACGAGCAGTACTTC	CASSFRTGEWSYEQYF
TRBV7-3	NA	TRBD1	TRBJ1-1	TGTGCCAGCAGCCAAACAGGGGGCACTGAAGCTTTCTTT	CASSQTGGTEAFF
TRBV9	NA	NA	TRBJ2-7	TGTGCCAGCAGCGCGGGGGGCGTCTCCTACGAGCAGTACTTC	CASSAGGVSYEQYF
TRBV9	NA	NA	TRBJ2-1	TGTGCCAGCAGCGCCGACAGCAGCTCCTACAATGAGCAGTTCTTC	CASSADSSSYNEQFF
TRBV11-3	NA	TRBD1	TRBJ2-1	TGTGCCAGCAGCCCGCCGACAGGGCCCCCGGAGCAGTTCTTC	CASSPPTGPPEQFF
TRBV7-9	NA	NA	TRBJ1-2	TGTGCCAGCAGCTTCGAATCCTCAGGGTCGGGCTACACCTTC	CASSFESSGSGYTF
TRBV6-1	once	NA	TRBJ2-1	TGTGCCAGCAGTGAACACCGGGAGAGTCGCGATGAGCAGTTCTTC	CASSEHRESRDEQFF
TRBV11-2	NA	NA	TRBJ1-1	TGTGCCAGCAGCGCGGGCCTGAACACTGAAGCTTTCTTT	CASSAGLNTEAFF
TRBV7-6	NA	TRBD1	TRBJ2-7	TGTGCCAGCAGTTTTTACCCCTCGGGGGACAGGGATTATTCCGAGCAGTACTTC	CASSFYPSGDRDYSEQYF
TRBV7-6	NA	NA	TRBJ2-1	TGTGCCAGCAGCCCAGGGAAGGTGGGGCAGTTCTTC	CASSPGKVGQFF
TRBV15	NA	TRBD1	TRBJ2-1	TGTGCCACCAGCAGAGGGGGGACAGGGTCCCTACGCTACAATGAGCAGTTCTTC	CATSRGGTGSLRYNEQFF
TRBV2	NA	NA	TRBJ1-1	TGTGCCAGCAGTGAAGGGACCCGATGGGAGGCTTTCTTT	CASSEGTRWEAFF
TRBV27	NA	NA	TRBJ2-1	TGTGCCAGCCGGGGACAGTCCGGGACTGCCTACTACAATGAGCAGTTCTTC	CASRGQSGTAYYNEQFF
TRBV5-6	few	TRBD2	TRBJ2-1	TGTGCCAGCAGCCGATGGACTAGCGGATACAATGAGCAGTTCTTC	CASSRWTSGYNEQFF
TRBV4-2	NA	TRBD2	TRBJ2-7	TGTGCCAGCAGCCAAGGACTAGCGTACGAGCAGTACTTC	CASSQGLAYEQYF
TRBV19	NA	TRBD1	TRBJ2-2	TGTGCCACCTTAGACAGGGGTGAAAAGACCGGGGAGCTGTTTTTT	CATLDRGEKTGELFF
TRBV5-1	NA	TRBD1	TRBJ1-1	TGCGCCAGCAGCTCTGGACAGGGGAGTTGGGACACTGAAGCTTTCTTT	CASSSGQGSWDTEAFF
TRBV28	NA	TRBD1	TRBJ1-2	TGTGCCAGCAGCGCATTAGGGGGCCTTACCTATGGCTACACCTTC	CASSALGGLTYGYTF
TRBV18	NA	NA	TRBJ1-3	TGTGCCAGCTCACCACTTTCTCGCTCTGGAAACACCATATATTTT	CASSPLSRSGNTIYF
TRBV7-7	NA	NA	TRBJ1-3	TGTGCTAGCAGCTTAGACTCCTCTGGAAACACCATATATTTT	CASSLDSSGNTIYF
TRBV6-4	NA	TRBD1	TRBJ2-1	TGTGCCAGCAGTGACTCTAACAGGGGGTACAATGAGCAGTTCTTC	CASSDSNRGYNEQFF
TRBV5-1	NA	NA	TRBJ2-5	TGCGCCAGCAGCTCTCCGACGCCACCTAGCACGGGGATGGAGACCCAGTACTTC	CASSSPTPPSTGMETQYF
TRBV7-9	NA	TRBD1	TRBJ1-4	TGTGCCAGCAGCCCGGGGGACAGGGGGGTTCATGAAAAACTGTTTTTT	CASSPGDRGVHEKLFF
TRBV11-2	NA	NA	TRBJ2-7	TGTGCCAGCAGCTTAGGCGTCCACGAGCAGTACTTC	CASSLGVHEQYF
TRBV5-4	NA	NA	TRBJ2-5	TGTGCCAGCAGCTTGGGAGGGCAAGAGACCCAGTACTTC	CASSLGGQETQYF
TRBV5-4	NA	TRBD2	TRBJ2-2	TGTGCCAGCAGCCGCGCCATACTAGCGGCGAACACCGGGGAGCTGTTTTTT	CASSRAILAANTGELFF
TRBV7-9	once	NA	TRBJ1-3	TGTGCCAGCAGCTTAATGGCTGACAGGACGAACACCATATATTTT	CASSLMADRTNTIYF
TRBV9	NA	TRBD2	TRBJ2-1	TGTGCCAGCAGCGGCGGGACTAGCGGGAGCTCCTACAATGAGCAGTTCTTC	CASSGGTSGSSYNEQFF
TRBV19	NA	TRBD1	TRBJ1-4	TGTGCCAGTCCCGGGACAGCAACTAATGAAAAACTGTTTTTT	CASPGTATNEKLFF
TRBV28	few	TRBD1	TRBJ2-2	TGTGCCAGCAGTTTCCCAGGGGGCGCGACCGGGGAGCTGTTTTTT	CASSFPGGATGELFF
TRBV6-5	NA	NA	TRBJ1-3	TGTGCCAGCATCCATGGAAACACCATATATTTT	CASIHGNTIYF
TRBV5-6	NA	NA	TRBJ1-1	TGTGCCAGCAGCCAAAGGCGGGGGAGAGTAAGGAACACTGAAGCTTTCTTT	CASSQRRGRVRNTEAFF
TRBV11-2	NA	TRBD1	TRBJ2-6	TGTGCCAGCAGCTCATCCGGACAGGGTCGTGGCTCTGGGGCCAACGTCCTGACTTTC	CASSSSGQGRGSGANVLTF
TRBV7-6	NA	NA	TRBJ1-1	TGTGCCAGCAGCCCATACACAGGGAACACTGAAGCTTTCTTT	CASSPYTGNTEAFF
TRBV11-3	NA	TRBD1	TRBJ1-1	TGTGCCAGCAGCTTATCTAGACAGGGGGCTGAAGCTTTCTTT	CASSLSRQGAEAFF
TRBV7-9	NA	NA	TRBJ2-7	TGTGCCAGCAGCTTAGCGGGCAACTACGAGCAGTACTTC	CASSLAGNYEQYF
TRBV4-2	NA	NA	TRBJ2-7	TGTGCCAGCAGCCAAGATGAAGACAACTCCTACGAGCAGTACTTC	CASSQDEDNSYEQYF
TRBV7-9	NA	NA	TRBJ2-1	TGTGCCAGCAGCTTAGCACGTGGGGGCGATGAGCAGTTCTTC	CASSLARGGDEQFF
TRBV30	NA	TRBD1	TRBJ1-1	TGTGCCTGGAGTGTAACAGGGGGATTGAAAGCTTTCTTT	CAWSVTGGLKAFF
TRBV7-2	NA	NA	TRBJ2-7	TGTGCCAGCAGCAGTCGGTGGACAGCCTCCTACGAGCAGTACTTC	CASSSRWTASYEQYF
TRBV7-2	NA	TRBD1	TRBJ1-1	TGTGCCAGCAGCTTAGGGGACAGGGGGTGGCCTCCTGAAGCTTTCTTT	CASSLGDRGWPPEAFF
TRBV6-1	once	NA	TRBJ2-3	TGTGCCAGCAGTGGGGTGGGGGGGGGCGGGTTCACAGATACGCAGTATTTT	CASSGVGGGGFTDTQYF
TRBV19	NA	TRBD2	TRBJ2-5	TGTGCCAGTAGTATAGACCTGTTAGCGGGAGCATATGAGACCCAGTACTTC	CASSIDLLAGAYETQYF
TRBV27	NA	TRBD1	TRBJ1-3	TGTGCCAGCAGGCCAGCACAGGGGGCCCCTGGAAACACCATATATTTT	CASRPAQGAPGNTIYF
TRBV19	NA	TRBD2	TRBJ2-1	TGTGCCAGTAGTCCCGGACTAGTCAATGAGCAGTTCTTC	CASSPGLVNEQFF